The present TCR beta chain was sequenced within a study of blood T cell repertoires in COVID-19. Study-wide context: The United States, Italy and Spain were the sources of the acute and convalescent COVID-19 samples. From T cells, B-cell-depleted T cells, or PBMCs came the material, which was cDNA or gDNA.

Per germline, CDR1 SGHTA and CDR2 FQGNSA. CDR3 length: 15 amino acids. Trimming pared 1 base from V and 5 bases from J, leaving 13 bases between. Assay used: immunoSEQ multiplex PCR; TCRdb lists only in-frame clones, some missing. The table shows approximately 75,000 clones, with approximately 87% occurring only once. This chain connects TRBV7-2 to TRBJ2-3, with a possible D match to TRBD2 (7 bases). Sequencing input: peripheral blood. The origin of this receptor is a woman of 80 years or more with acute or convalescent COVID-19. The CDR3 bases are TGTGCCAGCAGCTTAGATGGGGGGGGGCGAGATACGCAGTATTTT. Protein: CASSLDGGGRDTQYF.